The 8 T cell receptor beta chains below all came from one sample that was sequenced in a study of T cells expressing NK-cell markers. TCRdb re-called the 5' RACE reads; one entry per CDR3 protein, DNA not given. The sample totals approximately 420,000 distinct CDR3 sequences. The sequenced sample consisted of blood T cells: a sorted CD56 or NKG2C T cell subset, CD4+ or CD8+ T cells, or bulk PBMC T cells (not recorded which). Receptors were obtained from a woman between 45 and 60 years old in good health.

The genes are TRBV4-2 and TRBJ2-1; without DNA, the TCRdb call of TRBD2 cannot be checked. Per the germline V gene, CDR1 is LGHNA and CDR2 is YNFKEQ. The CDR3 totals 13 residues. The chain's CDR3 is CASSQVLLAEQFF.

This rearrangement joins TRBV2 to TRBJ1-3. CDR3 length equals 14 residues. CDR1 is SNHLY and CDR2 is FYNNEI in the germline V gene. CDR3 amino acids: CASSRLSSGNTIYF.

CDR3 loop: CASSYNWPNTEAFF. The chain combines TRBV6-5 with TRBJ1-1. The CDR3 is made up of 14 amino acids. Germline V lookup: CDR1 MNHEY, CDR2 SVGAGI.

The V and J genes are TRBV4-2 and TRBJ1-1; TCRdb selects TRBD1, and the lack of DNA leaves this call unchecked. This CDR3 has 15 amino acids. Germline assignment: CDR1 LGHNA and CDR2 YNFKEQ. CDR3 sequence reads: CASSQVGGAGTEAFF.

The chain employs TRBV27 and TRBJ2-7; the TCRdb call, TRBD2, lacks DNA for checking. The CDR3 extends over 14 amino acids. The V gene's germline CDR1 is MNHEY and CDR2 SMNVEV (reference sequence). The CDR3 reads CASSLRDYFYEQYF.

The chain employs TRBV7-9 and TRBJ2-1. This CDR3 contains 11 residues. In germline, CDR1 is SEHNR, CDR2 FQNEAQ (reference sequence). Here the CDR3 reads CASSYGPEQFF. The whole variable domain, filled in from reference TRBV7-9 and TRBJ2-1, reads DTGVSQNPRHKITKRGQNVTFRCDPISEHNRLYWYRQTLGQGPEFLTYFQNEAQLEKSRLLSDRFSAERPKGSFSTLEIQRTEQGDSAMYLCASSYGPEQFFGPGTRLTVL.

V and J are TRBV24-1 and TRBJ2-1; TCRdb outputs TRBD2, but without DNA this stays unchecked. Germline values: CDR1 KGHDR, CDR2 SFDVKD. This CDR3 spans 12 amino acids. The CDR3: CATSDLDRAWFF.

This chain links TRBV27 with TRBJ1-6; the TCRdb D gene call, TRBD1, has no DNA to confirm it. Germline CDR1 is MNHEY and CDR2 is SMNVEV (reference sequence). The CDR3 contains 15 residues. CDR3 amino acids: CASSLWGTVNSPLHF.